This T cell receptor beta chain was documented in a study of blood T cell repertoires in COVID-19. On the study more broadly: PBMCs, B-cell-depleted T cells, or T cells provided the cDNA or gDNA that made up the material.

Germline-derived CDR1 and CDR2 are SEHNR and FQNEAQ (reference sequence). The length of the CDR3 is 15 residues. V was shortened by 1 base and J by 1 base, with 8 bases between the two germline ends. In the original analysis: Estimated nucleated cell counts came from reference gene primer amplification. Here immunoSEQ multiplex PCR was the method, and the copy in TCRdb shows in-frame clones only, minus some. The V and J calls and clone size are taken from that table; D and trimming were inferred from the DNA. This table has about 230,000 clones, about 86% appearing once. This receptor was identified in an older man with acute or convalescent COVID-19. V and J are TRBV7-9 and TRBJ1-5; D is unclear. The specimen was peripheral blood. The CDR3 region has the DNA TGTGCCAGCAGCTTAGACGGTCTGAGCAATCAGCCCCAGCATTTT. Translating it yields CASSLDGLSNQPQHF.